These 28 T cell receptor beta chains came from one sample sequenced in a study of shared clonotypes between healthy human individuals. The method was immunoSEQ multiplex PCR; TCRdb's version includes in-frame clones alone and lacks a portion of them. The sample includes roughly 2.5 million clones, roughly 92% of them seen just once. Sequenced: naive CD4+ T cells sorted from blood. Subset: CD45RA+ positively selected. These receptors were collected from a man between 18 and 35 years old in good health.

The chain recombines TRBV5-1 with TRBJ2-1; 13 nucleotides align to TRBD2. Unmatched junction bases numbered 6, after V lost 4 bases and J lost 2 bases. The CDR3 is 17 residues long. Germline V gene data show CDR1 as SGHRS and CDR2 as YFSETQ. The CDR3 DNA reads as TGCGCCAGCAGCAAAGACGGGACTAGCGGGGCCTACAATGAGCAGTTCTTC. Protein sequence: CASSKDGTSGAYNEQFF.

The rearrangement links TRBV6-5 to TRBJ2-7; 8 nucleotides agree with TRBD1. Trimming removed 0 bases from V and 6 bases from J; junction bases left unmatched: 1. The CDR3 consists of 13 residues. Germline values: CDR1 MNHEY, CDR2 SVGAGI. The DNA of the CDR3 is TGTGCCAGCAGTTACTCGACAGGGGCCGAGCAGTACTTC. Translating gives CASSYSTGAEQYF.

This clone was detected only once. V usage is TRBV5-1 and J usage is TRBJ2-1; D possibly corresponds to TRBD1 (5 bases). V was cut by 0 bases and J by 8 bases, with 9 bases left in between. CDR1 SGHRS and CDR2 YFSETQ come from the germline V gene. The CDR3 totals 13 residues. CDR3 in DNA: TGCGCCAGCAGCTTGGGGATAGGGGATGAGCAGTTCTTC. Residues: CASSLGIGDEQFF.

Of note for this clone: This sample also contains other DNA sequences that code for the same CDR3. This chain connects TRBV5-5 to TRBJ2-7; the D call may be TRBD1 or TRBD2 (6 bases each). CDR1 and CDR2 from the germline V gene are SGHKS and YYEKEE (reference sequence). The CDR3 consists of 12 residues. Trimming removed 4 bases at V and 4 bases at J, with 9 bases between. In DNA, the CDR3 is TGTGCCAGCAGCGGAGGGGGGTACGAGCAGTACTTC. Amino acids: CASSGGGYEQYF.

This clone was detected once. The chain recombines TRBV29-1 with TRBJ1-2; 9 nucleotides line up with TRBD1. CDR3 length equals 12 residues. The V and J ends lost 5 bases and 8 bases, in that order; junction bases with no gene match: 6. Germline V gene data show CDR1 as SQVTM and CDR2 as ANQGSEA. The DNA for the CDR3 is TGCAGCGTTTTACAGGGGGCGGGAGGCTACACCTTC. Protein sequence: CSVLQGAGGYTF.

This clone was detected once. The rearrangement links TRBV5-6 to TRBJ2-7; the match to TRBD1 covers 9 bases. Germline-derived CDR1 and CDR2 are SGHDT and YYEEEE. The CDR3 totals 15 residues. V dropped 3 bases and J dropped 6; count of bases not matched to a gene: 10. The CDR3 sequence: CASSSLGQGWIEQYF. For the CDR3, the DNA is TGTGCCAGCAGCTCCTTAGGACAGGGGTGGATCGAGCAGTACTTC.

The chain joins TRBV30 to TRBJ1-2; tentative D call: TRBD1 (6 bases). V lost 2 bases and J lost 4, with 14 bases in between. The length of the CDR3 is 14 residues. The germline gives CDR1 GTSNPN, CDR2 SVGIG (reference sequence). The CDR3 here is CAWSFLQGSYGYTF. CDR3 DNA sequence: TGTGCCTGGAGTTTCCTACAGGGATCCTATGGCTACACCTTC. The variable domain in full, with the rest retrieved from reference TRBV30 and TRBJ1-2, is SQTIHQWPATLVQPVGSPLSLECTVEGTSNPNLYWYRQAAGRGLQLLFYSVGIGQISSEVPQNLSASRPQDRQFILSSKKLLLSDSGFYLCAWSFLQGSYGYTFGSGTRLTVV.

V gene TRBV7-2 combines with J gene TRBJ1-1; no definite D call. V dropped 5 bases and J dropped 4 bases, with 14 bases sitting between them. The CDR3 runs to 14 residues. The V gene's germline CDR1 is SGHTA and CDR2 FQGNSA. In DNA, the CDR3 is TGTGCCAGCAGCGAGGGCCTAACGGGCACTGAAGCTTTCTTT. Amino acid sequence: CASSEGLTGTEAFF.

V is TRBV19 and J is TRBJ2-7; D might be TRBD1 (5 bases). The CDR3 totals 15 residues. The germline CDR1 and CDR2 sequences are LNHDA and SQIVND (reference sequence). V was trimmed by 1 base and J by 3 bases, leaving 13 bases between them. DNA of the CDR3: TGTGCCAGTAGTATAGCGCAGGGCCCACTCTACGAGCAGTACTTC. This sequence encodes CASSIAQGPLYEQYF.

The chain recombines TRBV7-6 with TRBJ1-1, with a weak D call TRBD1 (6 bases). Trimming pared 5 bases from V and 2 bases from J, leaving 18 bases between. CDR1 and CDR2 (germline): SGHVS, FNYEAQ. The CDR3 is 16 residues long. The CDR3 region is CASSPGHKAVNTEAFF. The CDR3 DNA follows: TGTGCCAGCAGCCCGGGACACAAGGCCGTTAACACTGAAGCTTTCTTT.

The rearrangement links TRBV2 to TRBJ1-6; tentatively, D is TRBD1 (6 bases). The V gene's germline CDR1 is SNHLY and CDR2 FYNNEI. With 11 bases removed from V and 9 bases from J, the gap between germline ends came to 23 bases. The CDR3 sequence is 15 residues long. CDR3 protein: CAGTLVPGQSSPLHF. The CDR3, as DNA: TGTGCCGGCACCCTTGTCCCAGGACAGTCTTCACCCCTCCACTTT.

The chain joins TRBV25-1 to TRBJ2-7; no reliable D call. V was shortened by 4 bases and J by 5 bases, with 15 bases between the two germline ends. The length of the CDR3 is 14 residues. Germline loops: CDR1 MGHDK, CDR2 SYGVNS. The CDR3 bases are TGTGCCAGCAGTGCTGCAGGAACCGTACACGAGCAGTACTTC. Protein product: CASSAAGTVHEQYF.

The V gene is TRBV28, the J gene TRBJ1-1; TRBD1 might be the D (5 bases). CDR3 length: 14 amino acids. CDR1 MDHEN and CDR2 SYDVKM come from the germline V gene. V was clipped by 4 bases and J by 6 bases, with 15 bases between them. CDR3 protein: CASSSFQGKPEAFF. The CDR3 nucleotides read TGTGCCAGCAGTTCCTTTCAGGGAAAACCTGAAGCTTTCTTT.

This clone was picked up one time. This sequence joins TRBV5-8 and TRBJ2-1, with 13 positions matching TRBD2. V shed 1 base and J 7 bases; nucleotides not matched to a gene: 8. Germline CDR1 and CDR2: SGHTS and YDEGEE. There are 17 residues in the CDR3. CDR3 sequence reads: CASSLTAGTSGANEQFF. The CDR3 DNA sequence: TGTGCCAGCAGCTTGACAGCCGGGACTAGCGGGGCTAATGAGCAGTTCTTC.

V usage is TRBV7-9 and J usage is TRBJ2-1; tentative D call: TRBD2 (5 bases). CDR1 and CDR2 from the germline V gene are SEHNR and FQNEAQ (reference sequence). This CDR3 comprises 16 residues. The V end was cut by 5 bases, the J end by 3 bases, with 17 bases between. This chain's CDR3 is CASSTGSLEIYNEQFF. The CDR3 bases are TGTGCCAGCAGCACTGGCTCACTAGAGATCTACAATGAGCAGTTCTTC.

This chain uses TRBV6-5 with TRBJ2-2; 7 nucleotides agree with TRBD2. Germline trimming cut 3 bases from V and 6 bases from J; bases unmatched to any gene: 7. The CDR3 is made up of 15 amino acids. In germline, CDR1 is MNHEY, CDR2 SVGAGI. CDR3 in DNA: TGTGCCAGCAGTTATACGGGACTAAAGCCCGGGGAGCTGTTTTTT. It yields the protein CASSYTGLKPGELFF.

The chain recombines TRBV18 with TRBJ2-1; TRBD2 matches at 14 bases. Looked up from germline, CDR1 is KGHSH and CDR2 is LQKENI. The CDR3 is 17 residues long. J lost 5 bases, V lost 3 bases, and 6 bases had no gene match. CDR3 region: CASSPQPGLAGDNEQFF. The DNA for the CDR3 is TGTGCCAGCTCACCCCAACCGGGACTAGCGGGAGACAATGAGCAGTTCTTC.

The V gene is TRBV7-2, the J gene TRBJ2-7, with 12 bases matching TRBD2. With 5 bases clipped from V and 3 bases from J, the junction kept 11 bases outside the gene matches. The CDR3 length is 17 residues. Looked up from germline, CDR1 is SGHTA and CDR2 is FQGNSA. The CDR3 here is CASSRDRLAGDVYEQYF. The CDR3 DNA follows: TGTGCCAGCAGCCGGGATCGACTAGCGGGAGATGTCTACGAGCAGTACTTC.

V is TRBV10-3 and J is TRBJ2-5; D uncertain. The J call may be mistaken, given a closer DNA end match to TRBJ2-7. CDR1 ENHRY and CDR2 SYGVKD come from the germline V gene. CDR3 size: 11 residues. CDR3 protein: CAISEYHEQYF. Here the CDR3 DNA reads TGTGCCATCAGTGAGTATCACGAGCAGTACTTC.

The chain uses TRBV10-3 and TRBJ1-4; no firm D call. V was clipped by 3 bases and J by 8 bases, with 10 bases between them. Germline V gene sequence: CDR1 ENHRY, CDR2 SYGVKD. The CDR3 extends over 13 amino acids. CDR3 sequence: CAISDAASEKLFF. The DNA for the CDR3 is TGTGCCATCAGTGACGCGGCCTCGGAAAAACTGTTTTTT.

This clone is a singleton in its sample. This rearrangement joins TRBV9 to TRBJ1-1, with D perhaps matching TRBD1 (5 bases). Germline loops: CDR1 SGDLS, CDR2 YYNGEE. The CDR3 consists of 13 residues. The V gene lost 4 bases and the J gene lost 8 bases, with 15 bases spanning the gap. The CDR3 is CASSTRDGLEAFF. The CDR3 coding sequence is TGTGCCAGCAGCACCCGGGACGGCCTCGAAGCTTTCTTT. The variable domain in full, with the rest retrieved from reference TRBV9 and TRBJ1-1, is DSGVTQTPKHLITATGQRVTLRCSPRSGDLSVYWYQQSLDQGLQFLIQYYNGEERAKGNILERFSAQQFPDLHSELNLSSLELGDSALYFCASSTRDGLEAFFGQGTRLTVV.

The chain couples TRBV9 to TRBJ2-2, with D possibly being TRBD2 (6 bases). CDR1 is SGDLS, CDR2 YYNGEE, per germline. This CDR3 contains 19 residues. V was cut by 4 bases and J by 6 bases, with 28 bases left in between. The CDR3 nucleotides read TGTGCCAGCAGCCTCACCCCGACGGAGGGGCGGGTGGGTTCCGGGGAGCTGTTTTTT. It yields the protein CASSLTPTEGRVGSGELFF.

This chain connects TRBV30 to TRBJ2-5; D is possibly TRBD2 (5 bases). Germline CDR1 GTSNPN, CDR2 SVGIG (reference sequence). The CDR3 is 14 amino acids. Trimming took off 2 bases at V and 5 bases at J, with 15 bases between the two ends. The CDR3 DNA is TGTGCCTGGAGTATCGGACTGTCCGTTGAGACCCAGTACTTC. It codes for CAWSIGLSVETQYF.

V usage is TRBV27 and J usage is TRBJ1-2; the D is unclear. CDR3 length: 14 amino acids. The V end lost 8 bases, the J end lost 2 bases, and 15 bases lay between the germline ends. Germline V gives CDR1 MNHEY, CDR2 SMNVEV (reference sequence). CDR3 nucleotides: TGTGCCAGCCAAAAAAGGGCAGGCAACTATGGCTACACCTTC. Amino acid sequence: CASQKRAGNYGYTF.

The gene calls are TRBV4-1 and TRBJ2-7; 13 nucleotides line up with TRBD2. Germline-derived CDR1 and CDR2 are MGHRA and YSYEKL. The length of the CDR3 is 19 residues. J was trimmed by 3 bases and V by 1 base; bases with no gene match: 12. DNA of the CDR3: TGCGCCAGCAGCCAAGGCGCTCGACTAGCGGGAGGCCCTCTCTACGAGCAGTACTTC. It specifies CASSQGARLAGGPLYEQYF.

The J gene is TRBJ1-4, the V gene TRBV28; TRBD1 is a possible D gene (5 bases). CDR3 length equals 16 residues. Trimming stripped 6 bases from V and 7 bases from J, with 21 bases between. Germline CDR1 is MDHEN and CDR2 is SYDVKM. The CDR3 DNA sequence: TGTGCCAGCAGCACCAGCCCCGGGACGAGGGGTGAAAAACTGTTTTTT. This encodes CASSTSPGTRGEKLFF.

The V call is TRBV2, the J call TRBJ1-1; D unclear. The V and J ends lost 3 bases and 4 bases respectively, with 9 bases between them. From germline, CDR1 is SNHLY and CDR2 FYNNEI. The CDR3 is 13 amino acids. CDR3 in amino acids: CASSDEFTTEAFF. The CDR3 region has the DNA TGTGCCAGCAGTGATGAGTTTACCACTGAAGCTTTCTTT. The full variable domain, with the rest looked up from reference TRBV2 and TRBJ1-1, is EPEVTQTPSHQVTQMGQEVILRCVPISNHLYFYWYRQILGQKVEFLVSFYNNEISEKSEIFDDQFSVERPDGSNFTLKIRSTKLEDSAMYFCASSDEFTTEAFFGQGTRLTVV.

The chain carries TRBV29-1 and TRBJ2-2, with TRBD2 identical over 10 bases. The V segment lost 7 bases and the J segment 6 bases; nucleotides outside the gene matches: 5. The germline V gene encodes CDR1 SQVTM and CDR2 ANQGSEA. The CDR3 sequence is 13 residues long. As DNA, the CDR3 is TGCAGCGCTGGGACTAGCGCGTCCGGGGAGCTGTTTTTT. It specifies CSAGTSASGELFF.